This entry describes one T cell receptor (beta chain). This could be a read error, since a much larger clone is one nucleotide away. The sample comes from a study of CDR3 diversity in severe acne. TCRdb passed the PCR reads through MiXCR, listing each CDR3 protein once. Altogether some 85,000 distinct CDR3 sequences are present, 45% to 55% being singletons, with the ten largest covering 11%. Trimming pared 0 bases from V and 2 bases from J, leaving 12 bases between. Germline assignment: CDR1 SGHRS and CDR2 YFSETQ. This CDR3 has 15 residues. V usage is TRBV5-1 and J usage is TRBJ2-7; D possibly corresponds to TRBD2 (6 bases). This TCR was recovered from a male donor with severe acne vulgaris. The sample consisted of blood. CDR3 sequence: CASSLGRAGPYEQYF. CDR3 in DNA: TGCGCCAGCAGCTTGGGCAGGGCGGGACCCTACGAGCAGTACTTC.